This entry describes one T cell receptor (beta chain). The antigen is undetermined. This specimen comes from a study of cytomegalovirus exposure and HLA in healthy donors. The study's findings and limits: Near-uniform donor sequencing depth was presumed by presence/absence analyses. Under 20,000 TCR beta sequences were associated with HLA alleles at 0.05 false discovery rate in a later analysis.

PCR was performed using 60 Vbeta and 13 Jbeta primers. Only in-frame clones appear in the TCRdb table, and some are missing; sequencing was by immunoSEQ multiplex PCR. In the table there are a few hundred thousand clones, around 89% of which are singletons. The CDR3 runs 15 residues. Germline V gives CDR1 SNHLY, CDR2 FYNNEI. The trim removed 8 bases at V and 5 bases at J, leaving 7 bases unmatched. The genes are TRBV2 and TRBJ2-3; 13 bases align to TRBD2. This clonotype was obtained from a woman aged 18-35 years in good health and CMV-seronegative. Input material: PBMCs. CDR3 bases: TGTGCCAGCCAAAGACTAGCGGGGGGTTTAGATACGCAGTATTTT. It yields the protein CASQRLAGGLDTQYF.